These 15 T cell receptor beta chains originate from one sample sequenced in a study of T cells in women clearing cervical HPV infection. The method was immunoSEQ multiplex PCR; TCRdb's version includes in-frame clones alone and lacks a portion of them. The specimen's table records about 17,000 clones. Sequencing input: blood buffy coat. The receptor set was obtained from a woman between 18 and 69 years old with a cervical HPV16 infection that either progressed to CIN3+ or cleared (not recorded which).

As concerns this clone: Read data end 3 residues before the CDR3 end; the end is taken from the germline J gene. V usage is TRBV29-1 and J usage is TRBJ1-5; D is possibly TRBD1 (6 bases). V gave up 6 bases and J gave up 4 bases, with 13 bases separating them. This CDR3 comprises 13 residues. Per the germline V gene, CDR1 is SQVTM and CDR2 is ANQGSEA. The CDR3 sequence is CSVRDNWNQPQHF. CDR3 bases read: TGCAGCGTGAGGGACAATTGGAATCAGCCC.

Partial CDR3 DNA: TGCGCCAGCAGCTTGGTCCCAGGGATGAACGAG. Its protein product is CASSLVPGMNE. The entire CDR3 reads CASSLVPGMNEQYF. The chain carries TRBV5-1 and TRBJ2-7; TRBD1 might be the D (5 bases). The CDR3 extends 3 residues past the end of the read, so its final part is completed from the germline J gene. V gave up 0 bases and J gave up 5 bases, with 12 bases separating them. Germline CDR1 is SGHRS and CDR2 is YFSETQ. This CDR3 has 14 amino acids.

A note on this clone: The read ends 3 residues shy of where the CDR3 ends; the end is completed using the germline J gene. This sequence joins TRBV19 and TRBJ2-2; no firm D call. V was shortened by 8 bases and J by 2 bases, with 9 bases between the two germline ends. CDR1 is LNHDA and CDR2 is SQIVND in the germline V gene (reference sequence). The CDR3 is 13 residues long. CDR3 loop: CASQVTNTGELFF. CDR3 DNA, as far as it was read: TGTGCCAGTCAGGTTACCAACACCGGGGAG. The variable domain in full, completed from reference TRBV19 and TRBJ2-2, reads DGGITQSPKYLFRKEGQNVTLSCEQNLNHDAMYWYRQDPGQGLRLIYYSQIVNDFQKGDIAEGYSVSREKKESFPLTVTSAQKNPTAFYLCASQVTNTGELFFGEGSRLTVL.

On this clone: The sequenced fragment ends 3 residues before the CDR3 boundary, so the rest is inferred from the germline J gene. The rearrangement uses TRBV7-9 and TRBJ1-2; D is possibly TRBD1 (6 bases). There are 15 residues in the CDR3. V was cut by 2 bases and J by 4 bases, with 14 bases left in between. Per germline, CDR1 SEHNR and CDR2 FQNEAQ (reference sequence). The sequenced part of the CDR3 DNA is TGTGCCAGCAGCTTAAAAGGGGGACCCTTCTATGGC. It is translated as CASSLKGGPFYG. From start to end, the CDR3 is CASSLKGGPFYGYTF.

As to this clone: The CDR3 end is not reached by the read, which stops 3 residues before it; the germline J gene fills it in. The V and J genes are TRBV12-5 and TRBJ2-3, with D uncertain. This CDR3 is 12 amino acids long. Trimming took 3 bases from V and 5 from J, leaving 6 bases between them. Germline V CDR1 and CDR2: LGHNT, FRNRAP. The CDR3 sequence is CASGFEGDTQYF. The sequenced CDR3 bases are TGTGCTAGTGGTTTCGAAGGAGATACG.

With regard to this clone: The read gets to within 3 residues of the CDR3 end, and the germline J gene fills in the rest. This chain uses TRBV20-1 with TRBJ1-4; possible D gene TRBD1, 6 bases. Trimming pared 0 bases from V and 6 bases from J, leaving 17 bases between. CDR3 size: 16 residues. Germline CDR1 reads DFQATT; CDR2 reads SNEGSKA (reference sequence). The covered CDR3 bases are TGCAGTGCTAGAGATCTTCTTTCAGGGGAATATGAAAAA. Its protein product is CSARDLLSGEYEK. The CDR3 in its entirety is CSARDLLSGEYEKLFF.

With respect to this clone: The read terminates 3 residues ahead of where the CDR3 ends, so the germline J gene completes it. This chain uses TRBV7-8 with TRBJ1-1; TRBD1 aligns across 7 bases. The length of the CDR3 is 13 residues. Germline CDR1 reads SGHVS; CDR2 reads FQNEAQ. CDR3: CASRYTWDSEAFF. CDR3 DNA, as far as it was read: TGTGCCAGCAGATACACCTGGGACAGCGAA.

The sequenced CDR3 bases are TGCAGTGAGCGGAGGCGCAATGAG. It is translated as CSERRRNE. The whole CDR3 is CSERRRNEQFF. The V and J genes are TRBV20-1 and TRBJ2-1; D may be TRBD2 (5 bases). The read halts 3 residues ahead of the CDR3 end, with the missing end drawn from the germline J gene. Trimming left V 7 bases short and J 6 bases short, with 10 bases between. The CDR3 consists of 11 residues. Germline V gives CDR1 DFQATT, CDR2 SNEGSKA (reference sequence).

Points on this clone: The read terminates 3 residues ahead of where the CDR3 ends, so the germline J gene completes it. The genes are TRBV20-1 and TRBJ2-3; 7 nucleotides line up with TRBD2. V trimming: 1 base; J trimming: 3 bases; junction bases outside the gene matches: 13. CDR1 and CDR2 (germline): DFQATT, SNEGSKA (reference sequence). This CDR3 is built from 17 residues. CDR3 sequence: CSARGRLAAKGTDTQYF. The CDR3 DNA, read in part, is TGCAGTGCTAGAGGACGGCTAGCGGCAAAGGGTACAGATACG.

The sequenced CDR3 bases are TGTGCCAGTAGTTTGGGGGGGAACACCGGGGAG. It yields the protein CASSLGGNTGE. The whole CDR3 protein reads CASSLGGNTGELFF. This chain uses TRBV19 with TRBJ2-2; TRBD2 might be the D (6 bases). The CDR3 end lies 3 residues beyond the end of the read and is filled in from the germline J gene. The CDR3 extends over 14 amino acids. Trimming took off 5 bases at V and 1 base at J, with 8 bases between the two ends. CDR1 LNHDA and CDR2 SQIVND come from the germline V gene (reference sequence).

As concerns this clone: The CDR3 end lies 3 residues beyond the end of the read and is filled in from the germline J gene. The V gene is TRBV30, the J gene TRBJ1-2; perhaps TRBD1 as D (6 bases). This CDR3 spans 13 amino acids. V lost 0 bases to trimming and J lost 7 bases, with 12 bases between them. Per germline, CDR1 GTSNPN and CDR2 SVGIG (reference sequence). The covered CDR3 bases are TGTGCCTGGAGTGTACTGGGGGCTAGTGGC. Its protein is CAWSVLGASG. The entire CDR3 protein reads CAWSVLGASGYTF.

Points on this clone: The read gets to within 3 residues of the CDR3 end, and the germline J gene fills in the rest. The chain links TRBV20-1 to TRBJ1-5; D is possibly TRBD1 (5 bases). V lost 4 bases and J 7 bases, leaving 20 bases between the germline ends. The CDR3 spans 15 residues. CDR1 is DFQATT, CDR2 SNEGSKA, per germline (reference sequence). The covered CDR3 bases are TGCAGTGCTATCCCAGGGCGGGGAGGAGGACAGCCC. Protein product: CSAIPGRGGGQP. The full CDR3 protein reads CSAIPGRGGGQPQHF.

This clone is medium-sized by frequency. From the germline J gene comes the end of the CDR3, since the read stops 3 residues before it. The chain combines TRBV19 with TRBJ1-4, with TRBD1 identical over 9 bases. The length of the CDR3 is 15 residues. Germline trimming cut 2 bases from V and 6 bases from J; bases unmatched to any gene: 4. Germline CDR1 and CDR2: LNHDA and SQIVND (reference sequence). The CDR3 here is CASSINGQGYEKLFF. CDR3 DNA (partial): TGTGCCAGTAGTATAAATGGACAGGGGTATGAAAAA.

In the case of this clone: The read terminates 3 residues before the CDR3 end, so the remaining end is supplied by the germline J gene. The rearrangement uses TRBV2 and TRBJ1-3; 7 positions match TRBD1. Germline CDR1 reads SNHLY; CDR2 reads FYNNEI. V lost 6 bases to trimming and J lost 1 base; unmatched junction nucleotides: 12. The CDR3 extends over 17 amino acids. The covered CDR3 bases are TGTGCCAGCAGGAGACTGACAGGGAGCGGTTCTGGAAACACC. Translating it yields CASRRLTGSGSGNT. The complete CDR3 sequence is CASRRLTGSGSGNTIYF. Drawing the rest from reference TRBV2 and TRBJ1-3, the complete variable domain is EPEVTQTPSHQVTQMGQEVILRCVPISNHLYFYWYRQILGQKVEFLVSFYNNEISEKSEIFDDQFSVERPDGSNFTLKIRSTKLEDSAMYFCASRRLTGSGSGNTIYFGEGSWLTVV.

This clone is labeled medium-sized based on frequency. The read falls 3 residues short of the CDR3 end, and the missing part is taken from the germline J gene. V gene TRBV6-1 combines with J gene TRBJ2-1; 8 nucleotides line up with TRBD1. J gave up 9 bases and V 1 base, and 14 bases lay outside the gene matches. CDR1 is MNHNS and CDR2 is SASEGT in the germline V gene. This CDR3 is built from 17 residues. The part of the CDR3 DNA that was read is TGTGCCAGCAGTGAAGTCGATCCAGGGGGCTCCCCCACTGAG. This encodes CASSEVDPGGSPTE. The CDR3 in full is CASSEVDPGGSPTEQFF.